This T cell receptor (beta chain) was sequenced during a study of molecular identifiers for immune sequencing clone quantification. Broader study findings: The share of molecules held by clones above 20 RNA copies was over 99% in effector cells and under 1% in naive cells. Amid 750,000 to 1,000,000 naive cells, spiked Jurkat TCR RNA from one cell was reportedly still detectable.

Remarks on this clonotype: The antigen is unknown. A single base separates this from a much larger clone, so it may be a read error.

TCRdb fed the PCR reads into MiXCR, producing one record per CDR3 protein. The table records about 97,000 distinct CDR3 sequences, 35% of them present only once. CDR1 is SEHNR, CDR2 FQNEAQ, per germline (reference sequence). This CDR3 spans 13 amino acids. Naive CD8 libraries came from approximately 20,000 to 1,000,000 sorted cells with 10%, 30% or 50% RNA. CD8+CD4-CCR7+CD45RA+ sorting gave the naive CD8 T cells. This receptor was identified in a human donor in good health. Some libraries in this study had Jurkat cell RNA spiked in. The sample comprised naive CD8+ T cells from blood, with Jurkat cell RNA spiked in. Indicated subset: FACS-sorted CD8+CD4-CCR7+CD45RA+ naive T cells. The chain employs TRBV7-9 and TRBJ2-7, with D possibly TRBD2 on 5 matching bases. Here the CDR3 DNA reads TGTGCCAGCAGCCCGGTTTTGAGGGTCGAGCAGTGCTTC. Amino acids: CASSPVLRVEQCF.